The clone carrying this T cell receptor (beta chain) was recorded at least ten times. Its antigen is as yet unknown. Germline loops: CDR1 SGHRS, CDR2 YFSETQ. The V end lost 5 bases, the J end lost 7 bases, and 19 bases lay between the germline ends. This CDR3 has 14 amino acids. TCRdb fed the 5' RACE reads into MiXCR, producing one record per CDR3 protein. The sample has under 950,000 distinct CDR3 sequences, about 20% seen once; the top ten hold under 20%. These data belong to a study of CD8 T cells in ankylosing spondylitis. Overall study findings and caveats: Past research had described some motif variants in reactive arthritis synovial fluid and blood. One TCR beta motif, made up of several highly homologous variants, appeared characteristic of ankylosing spondylitis blood. Disease-linked clones reportedly showed significant enrichment in matched ankylosing spondylitis synovial fluid. Clones linked with disease were CD8+ and fairly uncommon in the peripheral blood.

V gene TRBV5-1 combines with J gene TRBJ2-7; no clear D. The TCR originated in a male donor with ankylosing spondylitis. Sequenced sample: blood, either unsorted or a sorted T cell fraction (not recorded which). The CDR3 sequence: CASRARMELGEQYF. CDR3 nucleotide sequence: TGCGCCAGCAGGGCTCGGATGGAATTGGGAGAGCAGTACTTC.